The 7 T cell receptor beta chains below all came from one sample that was sequenced in a study of blood T cell repertoires in COVID-19. TCRdb keeps only in-frame clones here, not all; method: immunoSEQ multiplex PCR. This sample yields under 150,000 clones, of which more than 75% are seen a single time; around 3.3% belongs to the top ten. Sequencing input: peripheral blood. These receptors all come from a man in his forties or fifties with acute or convalescent COVID-19.

This rearrangement joins TRBV4-1 to TRBJ1-3; TRBD1 matches 7 bases. Germline loops: CDR1 MGHRA, CDR2 YSYEKL. J lost 4 bases, V lost 1 base, and 4 bases had no gene match. This CDR3 comprises 15 residues. The CDR3 spells CASSQVGDRGNTIYF. For the CDR3, the DNA is TGCGCCAGCAGCCAAGTGGGGGACAGAGGAAACACCATATATTTT.

This chain connects TRBV5-8 to TRBJ2-5; 7 nucleotides align to TRBD1. This CDR3 has 15 amino acids. The germline gives CDR1 SGHTS, CDR2 YDEGEE. J gave up 6 bases and V 3 bases, and 11 bases lay outside the gene matches. The CDR3 is CASSYRGTGLKTQYF. For the CDR3, the DNA is TGTGCCAGCAGCTACAGGGGTACCGGGCTAAAGACCCAGTACTTC. The variable domain in full, completed from reference TRBV5-8 and TRBJ2-5, reads EAGVTQSPTHLIKTRGQQATLRCSPISGHTSVYWYQQALGLGLQFLLWYDEGEERNRGNFPPRFSGRQFPNYSSELNVNALELEDSALYLCASSYRGTGLKTQYFGPGTRLLVL.

The chain recombines TRBV3-1 (or the pseudogene TRBV3-2) with TRBJ2-4; no reliable D call. CDR1 LGHDT and CDR2 YNNKEL come from the germline V gene (reference sequence). Between the trimmed V and J ends, which lost 4 bases and 2 bases, there was a span of 6 bases. The CDR3 consists of 13 residues. The CDR3 region has the DNA TGTGCCAGCAGCCGCACACCCAAAAACATTCAGTACTTC. Its translation: CASSRTPKNIQYF.

This clone appeared a single time. The J gene is TRBJ1-6, the V gene TRBV6-2 or TRBV6-3; a weak D match, TRBD1 (5 bases). There are 17 residues in the CDR3. Germline CDR1 is MNHEY and CDR2 is SVGEGT. The V gene lost 0 bases and the J gene lost 9 bases, with 18 bases spanning the gap. This CDR3 is CASSYSGAGRAVSPLHF. CDR3 nucleotide sequence: TGTGCCAGCAGTTACTCTGGAGCGGGCAGGGCCGTTTCACCCCTCCACTTT.

This clone was observed a single time. The V call is TRBV24-1, the J call TRBJ1-4; D unclear. CDR1 is KGHDR, CDR2 SFDVKD, per germline. V was trimmed by 3 bases and J by 7 bases, leaving 8 bases between them. The CDR3 runs to 13 residues. The CDR3 sequence is CATSDPFGEKLFF. The CDR3 nucleotides read TGTGCCACCAGTGATCCGTTCGGTGAAAAACTGTTTTTT.

The chain carries TRBV19 and TRBJ2-2, with D possibly being TRBD2 (6 bases). Germline loops: CDR1 LNHDA, CDR2 SQIVND (reference sequence). Deletions cut 6 bases from V and 0 bases from J, with 8 bases between. The CDR3 extends over 14 amino acids. In DNA, the CDR3 is TGTGCCAGTAGCCTAGCGACGAACACCGGGGAGCTGTTTTTT. It is translated as CASSLATNTGELFF.

The chain combines TRBV4-1 with TRBJ1-1; 8 bases are shared with TRBD1. The CDR3 runs 17 residues. V gave up 1 base and J gave up 4 bases; unmatched junction bases: 11. Germline loops: CDR1 MGHRA, CDR2 YSYEKL. CDR3 sequence: CASSQGGRGRRGTEAFF. CDR3 coding DNA: TGCGCCAGCAGCCAAGGCGGCAGGGGGCGACGAGGCACTGAAGCTTTCTTT.